Shown below are 20 T cell receptor beta chains from a single sample sequenced in a study of multiple sclerosis patients with progressive multifocal leukoencephalopathy (dated by TCRdb to the late 2010s). Libraries were constructed by the immunoSEQ multiplex PCR assay. TCRdb provides this immuneACCESS table in a form limited to in-frame rearrangements. Some clones are lacking; in checked studies, under half of them reflect an unresolved V gene, and why the rest are absent is not known. Within this sample are approximately 27,000 clones, with 85% of them counted one time only. 9.5% to 15% of the sample is taken by the ten largest. Read against the paper, the sample's time point label means: time of PML onset. The treatment or condition label of this sample denotes: on natalizumab therapy at sampling. Sequenced here: PBMCs, sampled from a patient treated with natalizumab. These receptors originate from a woman aged 25 to 39 with progressive multifocal leukoencephalopathy.

The chain employs TRBV4-3 and TRBJ2-3; D might be TRBD1 (6 bases). The CDR3 covers 16 residues. The germline V gene has CDR1 LGHNA and CDR2 YSLEER. Trimming removed 0 bases at V and 6 bases at J, with 16 bases between. For the CDR3, the DNA is TGCGCCAGCAGCCAAGAAGCGACAGGCAAGGCGGATACGCAGTATTTT. Translating it yields CASSQEATGKADTQYF.

This clone was seen only a few times. The CDR3 DNA reads as TGTGCCAGCAGTTGTGAGGAGGGGGTCACCAAAAACATTCAGTACTTC. Translating it yields CASSCEEGVTKNIQYF. The V gene is TRBV27, the J gene TRBJ2-4; the D call may be TRBD1 or TRBD2 (6 bases each). The V gene's germline CDR1 is MNHEY and CDR2 SMNVEV (reference sequence). V shed 4 bases and J shed 2 bases, with 15 bases lying between them. The CDR3 extends over 16 amino acids.

The chain joins TRBV6-5 to TRBJ1-2; no firm D call. This CDR3 is built from 16 residues. Germline assignment: CDR1 MNHEY and CDR2 SVGAGI. With 0 bases removed from V and 4 bases from J, the gap between germline ends came to 15 bases. The CDR3 spells CASSYSRLGRPYGYTF. CDR3 sequence (DNA): TGTGCCAGCAGTTACTCGCGGCTCGGCAGGCCCTATGGCTACACCTTC.

This CDR3 is CASSVSRQVLAGYTF. Written as DNA, the CDR3 is TGTGCCAGTAGTGTTTCCAGACAGGTTCTAGCTGGCTACACCTTC. The chain joins TRBV19 to TRBJ1-2; a weak D match, TRBD1 (6 bases). The CDR3 is 15 amino acids. Trimming stripped 5 bases from V and 7 bases from J, with 20 bases between. Germline V lookup: CDR1 LNHDA, CDR2 SQIVND (reference sequence).

The V call is TRBV6-1, the J call TRBJ1-5; D call uncertain. Per the germline V gene, CDR1 is MNHNS and CDR2 is SASEGT. The CDR3 consists of 12 residues. Trimming shortened V by 8 bases and J by 3 bases, and 8 bases separated the two germline ends. The CDR3, as DNA: TGTGCCAGCGCCGACCCCAATCAGCCCCAGCATTTT. Translated: CASADPNQPQHF.

V is TRBV7-3 and J is TRBJ2-7; 7 nucleotides line up with TRBD2. J lost 3 bases, V lost 3 bases, and 8 bases had no gene match. This CDR3 is 15 amino acids long. Germline-derived CDR1 and CDR2 are SGHTA and FQGTGA. The CDR3 coding sequence is TGTGCCAGCAGCTTTTTAGCGGGTTTGGGCTACGAGCAGTACTTC. Encoded protein: CASSFLAGLGYEQYF. The full variable domain, in which reference TRBV7-3 and TRBJ2-7 provide the parts outside the CDR3, is GAGVSQTPSNKVTEKGKYVELRCDPISGHTALYWYRQSLGQGPEFLIYFQGTGAADDSGLPNDRFFAVRPEGSVSTLKIQRTERGDSAVYLCASSFLAGLGYEQYFGPGTRLTVT.

The J gene is TRBJ2-1, the V gene TRBV19; 8 bases agree with TRBD1. The ends lost 4 bases at V and 2 bases at J; junction bases unmatched: 7. The germline CDR1 and CDR2 sequences are LNHDA and SQIVND (reference sequence). This CDR3 contains 16 residues. CDR3 coding DNA: TGTGCCAGTAGTACTGGAGACAGGGGAGCCTACAATGAGCAGTTCTTC. Its protein is CASSTGDRGAYNEQFF.

The rearrangement uses TRBV5-5 and TRBJ2-5; 9 nucleotides align to TRBD1. CDR1 and CDR2 from the germline V gene are SGHKS and YYEKEE (reference sequence). The CDR3 contains 15 residues. The V gene end was trimmed by 3 bases and the J gene end by 5 bases; junction bases not matched to a gene: 8. As DNA, the CDR3 is TGTGCCAGCAGCTCCCCGACAGGGGGTTGGGAGACCCAGTACTTC. Its protein product is CASSSPTGGWETQYF.

The chain joins TRBV21-1 to TRBJ2-2; the table's D call, TRBD2, has no DNA check behind it. TRBV21-1 is an annotated pseudogene. This CDR3 region has 16 residues. The CDR3 spells CASSKRLAAETGELFF. CDR3 sequence (DNA): TGTGCCAGCAGCAAGAGACTAGCGGCTGAGACCGGGGAGCTGTTTTTT.

The chain is built from TRBV10-3 and TRBJ2-7, with D unclear. CDR3 length: 9 residues. Deletions cut 10 bases from V and 3 bases from J, with 4 bases between. The germline V gene encodes CDR1 ENHRY and CDR2 SYGVKD. This chain's CDR3 is CATDYEQYF. For the CDR3, the DNA is TGTGCCACCGACTACGAGCAGTACTTC.

J is TRBJ2-7 and V is TRBV2, with D possibly TRBD1 on 6 matching bases. The germline gives CDR1 SNHLY, CDR2 FYNNEI. This CDR3 region has 16 residues. Trimming took off 1 base at V and 5 bases at J, with 18 bases between the two ends. The CDR3 nucleotides read TGTGCCAGCAGTGAAGAGACAGGCGAATTTAATCACGAGCAGTACTTC. Translation gives CASSEETGEFNHEQYF.

The CDR3 protein is CASSPSGGRSTDTQYF. CDR3 coding DNA: TGTGCCAGCTCACCATCCGGCGGGAGGTCCACAGATACGCAGTATTTT. The chain employs TRBV18 and TRBJ2-3; 8 bases map to TRBD2. Germline CDR1 reads KGHSH; CDR2 reads LQKENI. The ends lost 2 bases at V and 2 bases at J; junction bases unmatched: 6. This CDR3 is 16 amino acids long. Complete variable domain (other parts from reference TRBV18 and TRBJ2-3): NAGVMQNPRHLVRRRGQEARLRCSPMKGHSHVYWYRQLPEEGLKFMVYLQKENIIDESGMPKERFSAEFPKEGPSILRIQQVVRGDSAAYFCASSPSGGRSTDTQYFGPGTRLTVL.

This clone turned up a few times. It may be a read error: a sequence one base away is much more abundant. The CDR3 sequence: CASSFDSGGAYRGANVLTF. CDR3 nucleotide sequence: TGTGCCAGCAGCTTCGATAGCGGGGGGGCCTATCGTGGGGCCAACGTCCTGACTTTC. This rearrangement joins TRBV7-2 to TRBJ2-6; 11 bases match TRBD2. Germline lookup yields CDR1 SGHTA and CDR2 FQGNSA. The CDR3 has 19 amino acids. Germline trimming cut 3 bases from V and 3 bases from J; bases unmatched to any gene: 10.

Written as DNA, the CDR3 is TGTGCCGGCCCTCAAGGAGGGGGGACTAACAATGAGCAGTTCTTC. Its protein is CAGPQGGGTNNEQFF. The chain has TRBV21-1 and TRBJ2-1; the table's D call TRBD2 went unverified against the DNA. TRBV21-1 is tagged as a pseudogene. The CDR3 spans 15 residues.

V gene TRBV5-1 combines with J gene TRBJ1-1; 9 nucleotides line up with TRBD1. This CDR3 region has 15 residues. Germline V gene sequence: CDR1 SGHRS, CDR2 YFSETQ. Trimming at V came to 2 bases and at J to 4 bases, leaving 6 bases not matched to a gene. CDR3 sequence (DNA): TGCGCCAGCAGCTTTACACAGGGGGCGGGCACTGAAGCTTTCTTT. This codes for CASSFTQGAGTEAFF. The variable domain in full, with the rest retrieved from reference TRBV5-1 and TRBJ1-1, is KAGVTQTPRYLIKTRGQQVTLSCSPISGHRSVSWYQQTPGQGLQFLFEYFSETQRNKGNFPGRFSGRQFSNSRSEMNVSTLELGDSALYLCASSFTQGAGTEAFFGQGTRLTVV.

The chain joins TRBV30 to TRBJ1-1; D gene ambiguous. Trimming took off 0 bases at V and 5 bases at J, with 16 bases between the two ends. CDR3 length equals 15 residues. Germline V gives CDR1 GTSNPN, CDR2 SVGIG (reference sequence). CDR3 sequence: CAWSVKLREVTEAFF. The CDR3, as DNA: TGTGCCTGGAGTGTAAAGTTAAGGGAAGTTACTGAAGCTTTCTTT. The variable domain in full, completed from reference TRBV30 and TRBJ1-1, reads SQTIHQWPATLVQPVGSPLSLECTVEGTSNPNLYWYRQAAGRGLQLLFYSVGIGQISSEVPQNLSASRPQDRQFILSSKKLLLSDSGFYLCAWSVKLREVTEAFFGQGTRLTVV.

The CDR3 DNA is TGTGCCAGCAGCTGGGACAGGGGGCAGTGGGCTTTCTTT. Translating it yields CASSWDRGQWAFF. The genes are TRBV2 and TRBJ1-1; TRBD1 matches at 12 bases. V lost 6 bases and J lost 11; bases outside the gene matches: 7. CDR1 SNHLY and CDR2 FYNNEI come from the germline V gene. CDR3 length: 13 amino acids.

V usage is TRBV27 and J usage is TRBJ2-2; no firm D call. CDR1 is MNHEY and CDR2 is SMNVEV in the germline V gene (reference sequence). The CDR3 length is 13 residues. V was trimmed by 7 bases and J by 0 bases, leaving 6 bases between them. In nucleotides, the CDR3 is TGTGCCAGCATAAAGACGAACACCGGGGAGCTGTTTTTT. This encodes CASIKTNTGELFF.

This clone has just one count. The chain has TRBV9 and TRBJ2-1, with D uncertain. CDR3 length equals 14 residues. Germline-derived CDR1 and CDR2 are SGDLS and YYNGEE. Trimming left V 4 bases short and J 8 bases short, with 16 bases between. The CDR3 reads CASSFPPGAYEQFF. CDR3 coding DNA: TGTGCCAGCAGCTTCCCTCCCGGAGCCTATGAGCAGTTCTTC.

The chain employs TRBV6-5 and TRBJ1-2; no definite D call. Between the trimmed V and J ends, which lost 4 bases and 5 bases, there was a span of 8 bases. The CDR3 consists of 12 residues. Looked up from germline, CDR1 is MNHEY and CDR2 is SVGAGI. This chain's CDR3 is CASSSGIYGYTF. The CDR3 nucleotides are TGTGCCAGCAGTTCGGGGATATATGGCTACACCTTC.